The rows below give T cell receptor beta chains drawn from one sample of a study of T-cell memory formation after mild COVID-19. MiXCR was run by TCRdb on the 5' RACE reads, yielding one entry per CDR3 protein. The data hold about 160,000 distinct CDR3 sequences, with roughly 28% observed a single time. Sequences were obtained from PBMCs or a T cell subset sorted from them (not recorded which). These receptors were obtained from an adult woman who had mild COVID-19 (a few samples of this study predate the infection). Cell type and time point are not known. Each CDR3 is given with its conserved first and last residue. Fields, in order: J gene, clone size, V gene, D gene, CDR3 DNA, CDR3 protein. The D gene is left open where the match is weak. Only some rows state a clone size, as once, few, many or a class for expanded clones.

J: TRBJ2-5
size: NA
V: TRBV7-6
D: TRBD2
DNA: TGTGCCAGCAGCCCCCTCGGTAGCGGGGGGATATTGAAAGAGACCCAGTACTTC
CDR3: CASSPLGSGGILKETQYF

J: TRBJ2-3
size: NA
V: TRBV18
D: TRBD1
DNA: TGTGCCAGCTCACCATGGGACAGCTACACAGATACGCAGTATTTT
CDR3: CASSPWDSYTDTQYF

J: TRBJ2-7
size: NA
V: TRBV7-9
D: NA
DNA: TGTGCCAGCAGCCTCGGCCTGGCTCTTACCTACGAGCAGTACTTC
CDR3: CASSLGLALTYEQYF

J: TRBJ2-7
size: NA
V: TRBV3-1
D: NA
DNA: TGTGCCAGCAGCCAAGGGGCTAGCGAACACTACGAGCAGTACTTC
CDR3: CASSQGASEHYEQYF

J: TRBJ2-7
size: NA
V: TRBV7-8
D: NA
DNA: TGTGCCAGCAGCTGGCCGGCGGGCTCCGGGGTCAGCGGCTACGAGCAGTACTTC
CDR3: CASSWPAGSGVSGYEQYF

J: TRBJ2-1
size: few
V: TRBV7-9
D: TRBD2
DNA: TGTGCCAGCAGCCCCCCACCTAGCGGGATATACAATGAGCAGTTCTTC
CDR3: CASSPPPSGIYNEQFF

J: TRBJ2-1
size: few
V: TRBV7-2
D: NA
DNA: TGTGCCAGCAGCTTCGAGGTTAGCTCTTACAATGAGCAGTTCTTC
CDR3: CASSFEVSSYNEQFF

J: TRBJ2-3
size: many
V: TRBV5-1
D: NA
DNA: TGCGCCAGCAGCCGCGCAGATACGCAGTATTTT
CDR3: CASSRADTQYF

J: TRBJ2-5
size: NA
V: TRBV12-3/TRBV12-4
D: TRBD1
DNA: TGTGCCAGCAGATCTTCTGACAGGGGAAGCCAAGAGACCCAGTACTTC
CDR3: CASRSSDRGSQETQYF

J: TRBJ1-2
size: medium-sized
V: TRBV29-1
D: NA
DNA: TGCAGCGCTGGAACAGGGATTCACTATGGCTACACCTTC
CDR3: CSAGTGIHYGYTF

J: TRBJ2-1
size: few
V: TRBV6-2/TRBV6-3
D: NA
DNA: TGTGCCAGCAGGGACCCCTATCTGGGTTACAATGAGCAGTTCTTC
CDR3: CASRDPYLGYNEQFF

J: TRBJ2-4
size: few
V: TRBV6-1
D: NA
DNA: TGTGCCATAACGGGACTAGCCAAAAACATTCAGTACTTC
CDR3: CAITGLAKNIQYF

J: TRBJ2-2
size: NA
V: TRBV18
D: TRBD2
DNA: TGTGCCAGCTCACCGGGACTAGAGAACACCGGGGAGCTGTTTTTT
CDR3: CASSPGLENTGELFF

J: TRBJ1-3
size: NA
V: TRBV4-1
D: TRBD1
DNA: TGCGCCAGCAGCCAAGCTGACCGCGGACAGGCAAACACCATATATTTT
CDR3: CASSQADRGQANTIYF

J: TRBJ2-7
size: NA
V: TRBV12-3/TRBV12-4
D: TRBD2
DNA: TGTGCCAGCAGTTTTTTAGCGGGAGGCAACTACGAGCAGTACTTC
CDR3: CASSFLAGGNYEQYF

J: TRBJ1-2
size: few
V: TRBV3-1
D: TRBD1
DNA: TGTGCCAGCAGCCAAGTGGGACAGACCAACTATGGCTACACCTTC
CDR3: CASSQVGQTNYGYTF

J: TRBJ2-3
size: NA
V: TRBV20-1
D: NA
DNA: TGCAGTGCTAGCGGGAGCTGGAGCACAGATACGCAGTATTTT
CDR3: CSASGSWSTDTQYF

J: TRBJ1-5
size: NA
V: TRBV10-3
D: NA
DNA: TGTGCCATCAGTGAGGGGGGGGATCAGCCCCAGCATTTT
CDR3: CAISEGGDQPQHF